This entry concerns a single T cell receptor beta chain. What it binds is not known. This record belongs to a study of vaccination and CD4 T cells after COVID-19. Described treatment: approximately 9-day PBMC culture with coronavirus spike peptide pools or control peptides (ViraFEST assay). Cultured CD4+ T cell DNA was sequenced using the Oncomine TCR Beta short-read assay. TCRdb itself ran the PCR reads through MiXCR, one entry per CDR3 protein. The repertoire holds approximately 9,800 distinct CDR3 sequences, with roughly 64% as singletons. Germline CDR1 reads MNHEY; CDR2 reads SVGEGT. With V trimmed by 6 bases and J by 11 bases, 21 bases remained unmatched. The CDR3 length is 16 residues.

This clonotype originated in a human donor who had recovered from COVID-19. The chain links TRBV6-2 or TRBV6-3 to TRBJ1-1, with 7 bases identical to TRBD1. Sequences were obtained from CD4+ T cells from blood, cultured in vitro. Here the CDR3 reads CASSLGQLREILQAFF. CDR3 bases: TGTGCCAGCAGCTTGGGACAGCTCAGGGAGATATTGCAGGCTTTCTTT.